The clone carrying this T cell receptor (beta chain) was seen a few times. Per the authors' pipeline: Reference gene primer amplification gave estimated nucleated cell counts. TCRdb keeps only in-frame clones here, not all; method: immunoSEQ multiplex PCR. V, J and clone size derive from that table, while D and trimming were established from the DNA sequence. The sample contains nearly 250,000 clones, roughly 86% of which appear only once. This sample is part of a study of blood T cell repertoires in COVID-19. Overall study context: Researchers got acute and convalescent COVID-19 samples from the United States, Italy and Spain. In each case, the material was cDNA or gDNA derived from T cells, B-cell-depleted T cells, or PBMCs.

Germline CDR1 is SGHVS and CDR2 is FQNEAQ. V lost 4 bases and J lost 2, with 6 bases in between. CDR3 length equals 13 residues. The J gene is TRBJ1-5, the V gene TRBV7-8; weak D call: TRBD1 (5 bases). The receptor comes from a woman of 80 years or more with COVID-19, enrolled during active disease. Sequencing input: peripheral blood. The CDR3 bases are TGTGCCAGCAGCTCGACAGGCAATCAGCCCCAGCATTTT. Translating gives CASSSTGNQPQHF.